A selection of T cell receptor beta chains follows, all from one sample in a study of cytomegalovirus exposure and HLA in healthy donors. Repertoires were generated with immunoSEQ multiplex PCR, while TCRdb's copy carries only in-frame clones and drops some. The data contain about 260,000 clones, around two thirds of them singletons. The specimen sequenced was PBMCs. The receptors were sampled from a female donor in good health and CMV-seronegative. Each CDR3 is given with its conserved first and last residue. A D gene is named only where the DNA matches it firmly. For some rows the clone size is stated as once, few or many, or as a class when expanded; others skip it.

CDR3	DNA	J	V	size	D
CASSLAGSTDTQYF	TGTGCCAGCAGTTTAGCGGGGAGCACAGATACGCAGTATTTT	TRBJ2-3	TRBV27	.	.
CASSHTSGSMNEQYF	TGTGCCAGCAGCCACACTAGCGGGAGTATGAACGAGCAGTACTTC	TRBJ2-7	TRBV7-6	.	TRBD2
CAAGLAGGTDTQYF	TGTGCAGCGGGACTAGCGGGAGGGACAGATACGCAGTATTTT	TRBJ2-3	TRBV7-9	.	TRBD2
CASSSSGNTGELFF	TGTGCCAGCAGCTCTAGCGGTAACACCGGGGAGCTGTTTTTT	TRBJ2-2	TRBV7-7	.	TRBD2
CASSLLREEGYTF	TGTGCCAGCAGTTTATTACGGGAAGAAGGCTACACCTTC	TRBJ1-2	TRBV27	.	.
CASSIELAGVSTDTQYF	TGTGCCAGTAGTATAGAACTAGCGGGAGTCTCCACAGATACGCAGTATTTT	TRBJ2-3	TRBV19	.	TRBD2
CASSLEGAGTEAFF	TGTGCCAGCAGTTTAGAGGGGGCGGGCACTGAAGCTTTCTTT	TRBJ1-1	TRBV27	few	TRBD1
CASGTSGYTDTQYF	TGTGCCAGCGGGACTAGCGGATACACAGATACGCAGTATTTT	TRBJ2-3	TRBV19	.	TRBD2
CASSQRTGSNTEAFF	TGCGCCAGCAGCCAAAGGACAGGTTCGAACACTGAAGCTTTCTTT	TRBJ1-1	TRBV4-1	.	TRBD1
CATSRAKGLGYTF	TGTGCCACCAGCAGAGCTAAGGGGCTCGGCTACACCTTC	TRBJ1-2	TRBV15	.	.
CSVKKQGPEAFF	TGCAGCGTTAAAAAACAGGGGCCTGAAGCTTTCTTT	TRBJ1-1	TRBV29-1	.	TRBD1
CASSVSGSRISNEQFF	TGTGCCAGCAGTGTTAGTGGGAGCCGCATTTCGAATGAGCAGTTCTTC	TRBJ2-1	TRBV2	.	.
CASSLGDREGNTIYF	TGCGCCAGCAGCTTGGGTGACAGAGAAGGAAACACCATATATTTT	TRBJ1-3	TRBV5-1	.	.
CASRVDYGYTF	TGTGCCAGCAGAGTAGACTATGGCTACACCTTC	TRBJ1-2	TRBV27	few	.
CASSSRSEQYF	TGTGCCAGCAGTTCCCGGAGCGAGCAGTACTTC	TRBJ2-7	TRBV28	once	.
CSASPDYEQYF	TGCAGTGCTAGCCCAGACTACGAGCAGTACTTC	TRBJ2-7	TRBV20-1	.	.
CASSLEGTANYGYTF	TGTGCCAGCAGTCTGGAAGGGACAGCCAACTATGGCTACACCTTC	TRBJ1-2	TRBV27	.	TRBD1
CASSEGGQGAYEQYF	TGTGCCAGCAGCGAGGGGGGACAGGGGGCCTACGAGCAGTACTTC	TRBJ2-7	TRBV6-1	.	TRBD1
CASSPPGSGLSREQFF	TGTGCCAGCAGCCCTCCGGGTAGCGGGCTCTCACGAGAGCAGTTCTTC	TRBJ2-1	TRBV7-9	.	TRBD2
CASSIGAGYEQYF	TGTGCCAGTAGTATAGGGGCGGGTTACGAGCAGTACTTC	TRBJ2-7	TRBV19	once	.
CASSLEAGEQFF	TGTGCCAGCAGCCTCGAAGCGGGTGAGCAGTTCTTC	TRBJ2-1	TRBV4-2	.	.
CASNSEGTWGEETQYF	TGTGCCAGCAACTCTGAAGGGACATGGGGTGAGGAGACCCAGTACTTC	TRBJ2-5	TRBV13	.	.
CASSHLNDGPNEQFF	TGTGCCAGCTCACACCTAAACGATGGGCCTAATGAGCAGTTCTTC	TRBJ2-1	TRBV18	.	.
CASSQAGQGPYGYTF	TGCGCCAGCAGCCAAGCGGGACAGGGACCCTATGGCTACACCTTC	TRBJ1-2	TRBV4-1	.	TRBD1
CASSPVGLGNNEQFF	TGTGCCAGCAGTCCAGTGGGACTTGGCAACAATGAGCAGTTCTTC	TRBJ2-1	TRBV28	.	.